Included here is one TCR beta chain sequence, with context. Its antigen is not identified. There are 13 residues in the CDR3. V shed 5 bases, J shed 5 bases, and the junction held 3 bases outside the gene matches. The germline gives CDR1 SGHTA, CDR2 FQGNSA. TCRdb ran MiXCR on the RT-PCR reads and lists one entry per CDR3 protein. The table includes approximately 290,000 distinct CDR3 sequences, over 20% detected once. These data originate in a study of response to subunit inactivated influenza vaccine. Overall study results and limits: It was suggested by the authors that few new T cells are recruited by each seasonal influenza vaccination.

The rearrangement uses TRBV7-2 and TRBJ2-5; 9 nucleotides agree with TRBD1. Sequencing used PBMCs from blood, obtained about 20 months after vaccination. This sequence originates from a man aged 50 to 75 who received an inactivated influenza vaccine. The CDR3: CASSNRGLETQYF. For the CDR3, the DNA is TGTGCCAGCAGCAACAGGGGGCTGGAGACCCAGTACTTC.